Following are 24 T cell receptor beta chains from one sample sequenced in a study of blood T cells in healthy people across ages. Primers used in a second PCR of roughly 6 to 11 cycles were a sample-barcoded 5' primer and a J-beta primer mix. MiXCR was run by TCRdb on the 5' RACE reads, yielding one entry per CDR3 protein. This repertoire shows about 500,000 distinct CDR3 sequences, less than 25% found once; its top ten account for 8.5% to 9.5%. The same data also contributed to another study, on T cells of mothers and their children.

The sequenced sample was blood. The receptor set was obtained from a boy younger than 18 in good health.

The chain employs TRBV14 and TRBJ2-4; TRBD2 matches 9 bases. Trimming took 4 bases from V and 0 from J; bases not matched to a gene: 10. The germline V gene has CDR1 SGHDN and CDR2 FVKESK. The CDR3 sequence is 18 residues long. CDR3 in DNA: TGTGCCAGCAGCCGTGGTAGCGGGAGTTCGATAGCCAAAAACATTCAGTACTTC. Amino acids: CASSRGSGSSIAKNIQYF.

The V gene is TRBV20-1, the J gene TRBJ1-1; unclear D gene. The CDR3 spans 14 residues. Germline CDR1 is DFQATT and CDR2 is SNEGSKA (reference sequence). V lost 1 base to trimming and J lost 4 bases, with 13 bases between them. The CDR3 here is CSARGGLWVTEAFF. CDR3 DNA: TGCAGTGCTAGAGGCGGACTCTGGGTCACTGAAGCTTTCTTT.

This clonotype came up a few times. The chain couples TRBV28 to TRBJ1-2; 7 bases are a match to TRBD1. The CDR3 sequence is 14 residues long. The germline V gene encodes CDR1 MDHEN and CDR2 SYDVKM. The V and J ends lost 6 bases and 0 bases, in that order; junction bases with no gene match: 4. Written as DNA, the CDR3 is TGTGCCAGCAGACCTGGGACAGCTAACTATGGCTACACCTTC. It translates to CASRPGTANYGYTF.

The CDR3 reads CSARSGQPVGNEQFF. For the CDR3, the DNA is TGCAGTGCTAGGAGTGGGCAGCCGGTGGGGAATGAGCAGTTCTTC. The chain is built from TRBV20-1 and TRBJ2-5; D gene uncertain. The J call is uncertain, as TRBJ2-1 better fits the DNA end. The CDR3 consists of 15 residues. In germline, CDR1 is DFQATT, CDR2 SNEGSKA (reference sequence).

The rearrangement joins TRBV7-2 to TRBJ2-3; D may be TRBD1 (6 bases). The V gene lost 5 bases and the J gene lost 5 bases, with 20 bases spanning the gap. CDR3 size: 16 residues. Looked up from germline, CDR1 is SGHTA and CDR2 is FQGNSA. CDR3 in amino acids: CASSRDTTGPKDTQYF. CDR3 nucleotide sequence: TGTGCCAGCAGCCGGGACACCACAGGCCCCAAAGATACGCAGTATTTT.

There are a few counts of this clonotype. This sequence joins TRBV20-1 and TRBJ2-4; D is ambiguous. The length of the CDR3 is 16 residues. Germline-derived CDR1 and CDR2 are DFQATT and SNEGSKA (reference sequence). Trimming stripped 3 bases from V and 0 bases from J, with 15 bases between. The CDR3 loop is CSASERPKVAKNIQYF. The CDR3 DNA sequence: TGCAGTGCTAGCGAGCGTCCGAAAGTAGCCAAAAACATTCAGTACTTC.

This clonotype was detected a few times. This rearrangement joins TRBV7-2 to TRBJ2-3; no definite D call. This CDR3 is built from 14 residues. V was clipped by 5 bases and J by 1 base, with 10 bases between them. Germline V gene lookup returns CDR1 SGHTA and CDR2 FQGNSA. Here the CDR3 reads CASSPSSGTDTQYF. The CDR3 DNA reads TGTGCCAGCAGCCCTTCTTCGGGCACAGATACGCAGTATTTT.

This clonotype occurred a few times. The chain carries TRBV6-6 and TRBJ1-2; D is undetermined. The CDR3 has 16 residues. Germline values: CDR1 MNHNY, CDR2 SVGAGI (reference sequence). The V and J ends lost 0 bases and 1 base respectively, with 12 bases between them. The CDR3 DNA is TGTGCCAGCAGTTACTCGAGTACGGGGTATAACTATGGCTACACCTTC. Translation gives CASSYSSTGYNYGYTF.

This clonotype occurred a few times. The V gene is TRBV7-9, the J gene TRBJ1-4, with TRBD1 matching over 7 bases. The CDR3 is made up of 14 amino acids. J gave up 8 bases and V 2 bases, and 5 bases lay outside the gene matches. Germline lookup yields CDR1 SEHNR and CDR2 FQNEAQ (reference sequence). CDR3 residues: CASSLRQGDEKLFF. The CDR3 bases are TGTGCCAGCAGCTTAAGACAGGGTGACGAAAAACTGTTTTTT.

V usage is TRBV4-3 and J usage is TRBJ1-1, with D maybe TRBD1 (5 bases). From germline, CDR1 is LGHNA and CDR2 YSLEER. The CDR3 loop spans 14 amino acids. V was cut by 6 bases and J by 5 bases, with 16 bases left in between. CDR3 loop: CASSRVEGYTEAFF. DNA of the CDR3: TGCGCCAGCAGTCGGGTGGAGGGGTATACTGAAGCTTTCTTT.

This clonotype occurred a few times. The CDR3 DNA reads as TGCGCCAGCAGCCTAAGACAGGCCTCTGGGGCCAACGTCCTGACTTTC. Its protein product is CASSLRQASGANVLTF. The genes are TRBV5-1 and TRBJ2-6; TRBD1 is a possible D gene (6 bases). V shed 4 bases and J shed 0 bases, with 11 bases lying between them. Germline CDR1 is SGHRS and CDR2 is YFSETQ. CDR3 length equals 16 residues.

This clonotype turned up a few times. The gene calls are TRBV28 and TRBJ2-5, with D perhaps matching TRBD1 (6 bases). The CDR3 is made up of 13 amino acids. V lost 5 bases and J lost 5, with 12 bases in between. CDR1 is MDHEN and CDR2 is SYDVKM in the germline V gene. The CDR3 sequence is CASSVQGWETQYF. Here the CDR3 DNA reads TGTGCCAGCAGTGTGCAGGGGTGGGAGACCCAGTACTTC.

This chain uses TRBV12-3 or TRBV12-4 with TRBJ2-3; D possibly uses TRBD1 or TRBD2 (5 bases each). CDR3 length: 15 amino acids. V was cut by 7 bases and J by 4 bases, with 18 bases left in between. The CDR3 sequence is CASTRGRPSADTQYF. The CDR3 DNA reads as TGTGCCAGCACCCGGGGACGCCCCAGCGCAGATACGCAGTATTTT.

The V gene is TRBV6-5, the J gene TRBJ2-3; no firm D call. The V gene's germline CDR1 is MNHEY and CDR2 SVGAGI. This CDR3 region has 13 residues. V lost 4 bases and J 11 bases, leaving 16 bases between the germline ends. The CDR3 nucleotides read TGTGCCAGCAGTTCACTCTTCGGAGCTGAGCAGTATTTT. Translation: CASSSLFGAEQYF.

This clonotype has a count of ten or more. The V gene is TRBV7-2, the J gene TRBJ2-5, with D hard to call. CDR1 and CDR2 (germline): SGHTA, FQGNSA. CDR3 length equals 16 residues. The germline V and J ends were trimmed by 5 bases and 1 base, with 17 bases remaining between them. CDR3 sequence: CASSPGLIGSQETQYF. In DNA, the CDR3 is TGTGCCAGCAGCCCCGGTTTAATCGGAAGCCAAGAGACCCAGTACTTC. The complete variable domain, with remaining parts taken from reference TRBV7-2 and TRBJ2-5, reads GAGVSQSPSNKVTEKGKDVELRCDPISGHTALYWYRQSLGQGLEFLIYFQGNSAPDKSGLPSDRFSAERTGGSVSTLTIQRTQQEDSAVYLCASSPGLIGSQETQYFGPGTRLLVL.

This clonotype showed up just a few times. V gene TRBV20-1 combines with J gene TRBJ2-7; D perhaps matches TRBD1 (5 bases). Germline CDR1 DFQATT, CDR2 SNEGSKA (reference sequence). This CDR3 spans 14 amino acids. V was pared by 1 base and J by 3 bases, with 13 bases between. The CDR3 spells CSARGSGHLYEQYF. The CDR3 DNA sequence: TGCAGTGCTAGAGGGTCCGGACACCTCTACGAGCAGTACTTC.

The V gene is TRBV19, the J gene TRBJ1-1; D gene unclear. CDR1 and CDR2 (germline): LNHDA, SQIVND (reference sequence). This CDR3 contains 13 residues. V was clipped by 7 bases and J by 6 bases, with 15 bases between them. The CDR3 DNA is TGTGCCAGTACCCCTCTAGGGTTCTCTGAAGCTTTCTTT. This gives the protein CASTPLGFSEAFF.

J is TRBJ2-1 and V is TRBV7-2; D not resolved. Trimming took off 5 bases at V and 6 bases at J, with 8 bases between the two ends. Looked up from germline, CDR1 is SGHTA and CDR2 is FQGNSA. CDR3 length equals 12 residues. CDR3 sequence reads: CASSRRANEQFF. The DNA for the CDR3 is TGTGCCAGCAGCCGCCGGGCCAATGAGCAGTTCTTC.

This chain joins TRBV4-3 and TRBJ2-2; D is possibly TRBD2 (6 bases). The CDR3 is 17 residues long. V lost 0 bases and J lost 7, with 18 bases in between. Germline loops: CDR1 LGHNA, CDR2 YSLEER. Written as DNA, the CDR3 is TGCGCCAGCAGCCAAGATACGGCAGCCGGGCGGGGCGGGGAGCTGTTTTTT. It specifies CASSQDTAAGRGGELFF.

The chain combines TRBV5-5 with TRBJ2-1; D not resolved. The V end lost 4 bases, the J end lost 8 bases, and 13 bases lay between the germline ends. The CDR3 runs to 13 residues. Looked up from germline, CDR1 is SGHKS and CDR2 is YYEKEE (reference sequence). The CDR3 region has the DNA TGTGCCAGCAGCCCCGCCCGAGGAGATGAGCAGTTCTTC. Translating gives CASSPARGDEQFF. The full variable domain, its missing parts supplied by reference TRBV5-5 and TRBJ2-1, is DAGVTQSPTHLIKTRGQQVTLRCSPISGHKSVSWYQQVLGQGPQFIFQYYEKEERGRGNFPDRFSARQFPNYSSELNVNALLLGDSALYLCASSPARGDEQFFGPGTRLTVL.

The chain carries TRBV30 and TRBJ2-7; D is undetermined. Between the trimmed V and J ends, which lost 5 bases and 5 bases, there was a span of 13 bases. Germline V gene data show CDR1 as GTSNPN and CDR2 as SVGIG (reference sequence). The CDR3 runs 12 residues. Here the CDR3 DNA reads TGTGCCTGGTGTATAGGGAAACACGAGCAGTACTTC. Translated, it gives CAWCIGKHEQYF.

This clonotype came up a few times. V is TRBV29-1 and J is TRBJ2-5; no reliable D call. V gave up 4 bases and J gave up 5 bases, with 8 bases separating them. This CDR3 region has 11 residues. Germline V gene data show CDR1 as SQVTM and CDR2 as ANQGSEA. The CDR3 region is CSVGLTETQYF. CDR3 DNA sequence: TGCAGCGTTGGCCTCACCGAGACCCAGTACTTC.

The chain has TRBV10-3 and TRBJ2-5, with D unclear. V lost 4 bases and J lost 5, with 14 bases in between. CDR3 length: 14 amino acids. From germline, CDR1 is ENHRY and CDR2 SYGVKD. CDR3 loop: CAISGSLNLETQYF. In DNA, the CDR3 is TGTGCCATCAGTGGGTCTCTGAATCTGGAGACCCAGTACTTC.

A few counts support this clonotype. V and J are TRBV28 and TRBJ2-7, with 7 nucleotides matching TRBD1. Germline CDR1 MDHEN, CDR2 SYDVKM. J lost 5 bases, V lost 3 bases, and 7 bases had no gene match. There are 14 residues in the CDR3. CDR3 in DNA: TGTGCCAGCAGTTTTGACAGGGTAGTCGACGAGCAGTACTTC. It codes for CASSFDRVVDEQYF. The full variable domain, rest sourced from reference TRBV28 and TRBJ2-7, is DVKVTQSSRYLVKRTGEKVFLECVQDMDHENMFWYRQDPGLGLRLIYFSYDVKMKEKGDIPEGYSVSREKKERFSLILESASTNQTSMYLCASSFDRVVDEQYFGPGTRLTVT.